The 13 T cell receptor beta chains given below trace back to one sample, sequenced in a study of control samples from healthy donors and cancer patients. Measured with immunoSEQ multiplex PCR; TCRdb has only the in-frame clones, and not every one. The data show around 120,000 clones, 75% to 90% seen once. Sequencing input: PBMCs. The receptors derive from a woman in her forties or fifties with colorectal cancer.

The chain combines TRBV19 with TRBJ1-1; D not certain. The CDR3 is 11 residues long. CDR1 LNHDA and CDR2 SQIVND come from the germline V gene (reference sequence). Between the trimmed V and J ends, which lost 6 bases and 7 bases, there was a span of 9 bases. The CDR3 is CASSPGFEAFF. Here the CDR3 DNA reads TGTGCCAGTAGCCCAGGCTTTGAAGCTTTCTTT. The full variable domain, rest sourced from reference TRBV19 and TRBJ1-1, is DGGITQSPKYLFRKEGQNVTLSCEQNLNHDAMYWYRQDPGQGLRLIYYSQIVNDFQKGDIAEGYSVSREKKESFPLTVTSAQKNPTAFYLCASSPGFEAFFGQGTRLTVV.

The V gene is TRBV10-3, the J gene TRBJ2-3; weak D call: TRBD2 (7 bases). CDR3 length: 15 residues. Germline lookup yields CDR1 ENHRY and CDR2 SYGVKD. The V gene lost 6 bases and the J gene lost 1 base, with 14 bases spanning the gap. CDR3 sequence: CAISGGGGRTDTQYF. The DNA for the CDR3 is TGTGCCATCAGCGGAGGGGGGGGACGCACAGATACGCAGTATTTT.

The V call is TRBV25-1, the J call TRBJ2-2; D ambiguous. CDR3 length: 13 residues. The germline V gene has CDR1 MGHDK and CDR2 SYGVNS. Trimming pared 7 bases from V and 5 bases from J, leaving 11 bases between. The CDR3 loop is CASTAWDTGELFF. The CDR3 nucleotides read TGTGCCAGCACCGCGTGGGATACCGGGGAGCTGTTTTTT.

The CDR3 spells CASTPHGLAGVRQYEQYF. The CDR3 DNA is TGTGCCAGCACTCCTCATGGGCTAGCGGGGGTACGACAATACGAGCAGTACTTC. The chain employs TRBV4-2 and TRBJ2-7; 10 bases line up with TRBD2. The junction had 19 bases not matched to a gene; V was cut back by 7 bases and J by 4 bases. This CDR3 region has 18 residues. CDR1 LGHNA and CDR2 YNFKEQ come from the germline V gene.

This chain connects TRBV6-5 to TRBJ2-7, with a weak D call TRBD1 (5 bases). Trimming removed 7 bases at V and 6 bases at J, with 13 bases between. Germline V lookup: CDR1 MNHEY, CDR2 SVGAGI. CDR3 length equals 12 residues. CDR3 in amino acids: CASTIETGEQYF. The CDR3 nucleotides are TGTGCCAGCACCATTGAAACAGGCGAGCAGTACTTC.

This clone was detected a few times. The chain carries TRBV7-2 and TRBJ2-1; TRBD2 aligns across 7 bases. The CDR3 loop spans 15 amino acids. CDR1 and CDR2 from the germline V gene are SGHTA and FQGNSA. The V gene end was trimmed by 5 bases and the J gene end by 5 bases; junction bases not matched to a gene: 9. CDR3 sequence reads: CASSPRLGGNNEQFF. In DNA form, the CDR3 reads TGTGCCAGCAGCCCTAGACTGGGGGGGAACAATGAGCAGTTCTTC.

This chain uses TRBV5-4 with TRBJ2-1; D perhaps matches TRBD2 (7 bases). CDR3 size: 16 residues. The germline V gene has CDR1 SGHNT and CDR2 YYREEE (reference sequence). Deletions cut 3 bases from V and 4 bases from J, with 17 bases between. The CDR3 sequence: CASSSNEGGPYNEQFF. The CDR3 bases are TGTGCCAGCAGCTCCAACGAGGGGGGGCCTTACAATGAGCAGTTCTTC.

CDR3 in DNA: TGTGCCAGTAGTATAGATTCGACAGGGACCGGGGGACCCCTCCACTTT. Protein sequence: CASSIDSTGTGGPLHF. The chain recombines TRBV19 with TRBJ1-6; 7 bases fit TRBD1. Trimming removed 0 bases from V and 12 bases from J; junction bases left unmatched: 11. This CDR3 contains 16 residues. Germline V lookup: CDR1 LNHDA, CDR2 SQIVND (reference sequence).

The CDR3 sequence: CASGRDTQYF. The CDR3 DNA sequence: TGTGCCAGCGGACGAGATACGCAGTATTTT. The chain carries TRBV28 and TRBJ2-3; D gene uncertain. The V end was cut by 8 bases, the J end by 5 bases, with 5 bases between. Germline V gene lookup returns CDR1 MDHEN and CDR2 SYDVKM. The CDR3 covers 10 residues.

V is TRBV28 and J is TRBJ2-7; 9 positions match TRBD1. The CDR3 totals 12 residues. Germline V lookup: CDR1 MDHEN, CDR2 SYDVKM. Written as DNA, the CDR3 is TGTGTCACCACAGGGGGCGGGTACGAGCAGTACTTC. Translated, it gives CVTTGGGYEQYF.

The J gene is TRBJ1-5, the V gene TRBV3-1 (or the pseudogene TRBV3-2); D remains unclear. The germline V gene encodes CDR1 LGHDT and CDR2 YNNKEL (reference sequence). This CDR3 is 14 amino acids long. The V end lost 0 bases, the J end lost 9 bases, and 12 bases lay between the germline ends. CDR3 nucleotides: TGTGCCAGCAGCCAAGAAGCCAGACGGCCGCCCCAGCATTTT. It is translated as CASSQEARRPPQHF.

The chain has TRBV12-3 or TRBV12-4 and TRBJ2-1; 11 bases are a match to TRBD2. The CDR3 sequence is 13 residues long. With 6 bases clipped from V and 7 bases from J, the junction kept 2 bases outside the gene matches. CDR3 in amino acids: CASRGLAVNEQFF. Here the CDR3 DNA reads TGTGCCAGCAGGGGACTAGCGGTGAATGAGCAGTTCTTC.

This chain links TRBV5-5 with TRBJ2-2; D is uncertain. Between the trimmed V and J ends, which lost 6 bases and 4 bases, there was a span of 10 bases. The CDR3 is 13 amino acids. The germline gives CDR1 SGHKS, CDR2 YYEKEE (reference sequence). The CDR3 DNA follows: TGTGCCAGCACCCAGACCGGCACCGGGGAGCTGTTTTTT. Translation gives CASTQTGTGELFF.